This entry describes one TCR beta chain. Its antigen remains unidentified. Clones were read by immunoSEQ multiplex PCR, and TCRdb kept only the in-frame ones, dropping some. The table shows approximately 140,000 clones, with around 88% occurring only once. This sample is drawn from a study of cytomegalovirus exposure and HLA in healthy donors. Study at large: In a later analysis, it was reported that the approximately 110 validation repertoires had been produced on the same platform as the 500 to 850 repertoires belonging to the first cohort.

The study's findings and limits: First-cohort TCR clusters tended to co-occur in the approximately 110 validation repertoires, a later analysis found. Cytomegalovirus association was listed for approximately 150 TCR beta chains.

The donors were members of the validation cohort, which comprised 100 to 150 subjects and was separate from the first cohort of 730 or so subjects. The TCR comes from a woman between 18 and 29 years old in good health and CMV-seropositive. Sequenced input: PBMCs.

CDR3 coding DNA: TGCGCCAGCAGCTTAAGCGGGGCCCAAGAGACCCAGTACTTC. Its translation is CASSLSGAQETQYF. V is TRBV5-1 and J is TRBJ2-5; 7 nucleotides align to TRBD2. The CDR3 contains 14 residues. The V and J ends lost 2 bases and 1 base, in that order; junction bases with no gene match: 2. Germline V CDR1 and CDR2: SGHRS, YFSETQ.